Detailed here is one TCR beta chain. This clone's antigen is unknown. No base qualities exist here, and no much larger clone lies one base off it. The sample belongs to a study of blood T cell repertoires in COVID-19 (dated by TCRdb to 2020 to 2022). Turning to the overall study: Samples from collaborators originated in the United States, Italy and Spain and spanned both the acute and convalescent phases of COVID-19. The repertoires were made available in a free public database intended to serve as a resource for research on the immune response to SARS-CoV-2. The sample metadata nearly always contained a de-identified subject ID, COVID-19 status, age in years and sex. HLA class I and class II types, where available, came from metadata supplied by the sample provider rather than from assay-based typing. Subjects who had been exposed to COVID-19, were actively infected with it, or had recovered from it provided the deeply sampled blood TCRbeta repertoires that made up the dataset. The prospective study material was composed of cDNA or gDNA derived from T cells, B-cell-depleted T cells, or PBMCs. Samples came from the ongoing ImmuneRACE study (first 160 participants) plus 1,254 subjects from 6 global collaborators.

TCRbeta CDR3 regions were amplified from genomic DNA by means of the immunoSEQ Assay, a bias-controlled multiplex PCR. From the authors' description of their analysis: The number of nucleated cells in each sample was estimated by amplification of reference gene primers within the assay. To quantify the absolute abundance of each unique TCRbeta CDR3 rearrangement, sequence reads were collapsed and filtered. For each sample, productive Simpson clonality was calculated as the square root of Simpson's diversity index over productive rearrangements. The clones in this table, taken by TCRdb from immuneACCESS, are in-frame only. Not every clone is retained; where verified, under half of the shortfall comes from an unresolved V gene, and the cause of the rest is unknown. V, J and clone size reflect that table, while D and trimming were determined from the DNA. In this sample the table shows about 220,000 clones, less than 85% of which occur a single time. Of the sample, around 3.5% is held by the ten largest clones.

Whole blood was collected in K2EDTA tubes by collaborating institutions according to the institutions' own protocols. For TCRbeta analysis, collaborator samples were shipped as frozen whole blood, as isolated PBMCs, or as DNA extracted from either sample type. The paper's findings and limits, for the study overall: Clinical and demographic metadata were provided uncurated, with the amount varying by source and participant.

V loses 3 bases, J loses 1 base, and the germline ends lie 19 bases apart. Counted from cysteine to phenylalanine, this CDR3 has 19 amino acids. CDR3 DNA only is kept here, 57 bases in frame from base 1. Reading the germline V gene gives CDR1 SGHTA and CDR2 FQGNSA. The chain is made from TRBV7-2 and TRBJ2-6; the D region possibly corresponds to TRBD1 (5 bases align). The source is a woman of 80 years or more with acute or convalescent COVID-19. Sequenced sample: peripheral blood. This receptor carries the CDR3 CASSLARQRPGSGANVLTF. The nucleotide sequence is TGTGCCAGCAGCTTGGCCCGACAGAGACCGGGTTCTGGGGCCAACGTCCTGACTTTC.